This T cell receptor (beta chain) emerged from a study of STAT5B mutations in CD4+ large granular lymphocyte leukemia. Trimming left V 6 bases short and J 0 bases short, with 18 bases between. The CDR3 spans 17 residues. The germline gives CDR1 LNHDA, CDR2 SQIVND (reference sequence). Clones were sequenced by immunoSEQ multiplex PCR, and TCRdb holds only the in-frame ones, with some missing. The sample records under 40,000 clones, approximately 80% being singletons. The receptor comes from a human donor in good health. The sample was CD4+ T cells from blood buffy coats. This chain connects TRBV19 to TRBJ1-5; tentative D call: TRBD1 (5 bases). In DNA form, the CDR3 reads TGTGCCAGTAGGGGGACGGAAAACGATCATAGCAATCAGCCCCAGCATTTT. This codes for CASRGTENDHSNQPQHF.